The 25 T cell receptor beta chains in this list originate from one sample, sequenced in a study of T cell changes during pregnancy in multiple sclerosis. Some clones are missing from TCRdb's copy, which holds only in-frame ones; the method was immunoSEQ multiplex PCR. The sample gives about 41,000 clones, almost 95% of which show up once; 7.5% to 9.5% is in the top ten. The specimen was CD8+ T cells from peripheral blood mononuclear cells, collected in the third trimester of pregnancy. Receptors originate from a female donor with multiple sclerosis, enrolled in a pregnancy study.

The chain employs TRBV5-6 and TRBJ2-7; 9 bases are a match to TRBD1. V was clipped by 3 bases and J by 7 bases; unmatched bases: 2. This CDR3 is 12 amino acids long. The germline CDR1 and CDR2 sequences are SGHDT and YYEEEE. The CDR3 reads CASSSGQGEQYF. The CDR3 DNA reads TGTGCCAGCAGCTCGGGACAGGGAGAGCAGTACTTC.

This clone has just one count. The chain employs TRBV5-1 and TRBJ2-3; D is undetermined. The CDR3 extends over 15 amino acids. V lost 4 bases, J lost 0 bases, and 12 bases lay in between. Looked up from germline, CDR1 is SGHRS and CDR2 is YFSETQ. CDR3 residues: CASSEVPSSTDTQYF. CDR3 in DNA: TGCGCCAGCAGCGAGGTACCCTCTAGCACAGATACGCAGTATTTT.

V is TRBV6-5 and J is TRBJ2-1; maybe TRBD2 (6 bases). The V gene's germline CDR1 is MNHEY and CDR2 SVGAGI. This CDR3 comprises 15 residues. V was pared by 0 bases and J by 4 bases, with 10 bases between. The CDR3 loop reads CASSYSRDSYNEQFF. CDR3 bases: TGTGCCAGCAGTTACTCCCGGGACTCTTACAATGAGCAGTTCTTC.

The J gene is TRBJ2-2, the V gene TRBV11-3, with a tentative D call TRBD1 (6 bases). There are 15 residues in the CDR3. Germline CDR1 reads SGHNT; CDR2 reads YENEEA. The V end lost 4 bases, the J end lost 2 bases, and 11 bases lay between the germline ends. CDR3 nucleotides: TGTGCCAGCAGCTCCAGGGACACTAACACCGGGGAGCTGTTTTTT. Encoded protein: CASSSRDTNTGELFF.

This clone has only one observation. The chain recombines TRBV2 with TRBJ1-4, with a weak D call TRBD1 (6 bases). The CDR3 spans 16 residues. V was cut by 4 bases and J by 4 bases, with 16 bases left in between. Germline-derived CDR1 and CDR2 are SNHLY and FYNNEI. This CDR3 reads CASSVFRGAGNEKLFF. CDR3 nucleotides: TGTGCCAGCAGTGTCTTCCGGGGGGCCGGTAATGAAAAACTGTTTTTT. Full variable domain (missing parts from reference TRBV2 and TRBJ1-4): EPEVTQTPSHQVTQMGQEVILRCVPISNHLYFYWYRQILGQKVEFLVSFYNNEISEKSEIFDDQFSVERPDGSNFTLKIRSTKLEDSAMYFCASSVFRGAGNEKLFFGSGTQLSVL.

V and J are TRBV6-5 and TRBJ2-1; 8 bases map to TRBD1. Losses at the gene ends were 5 bases for V and 0 bases for J; bases not matched to a gene: 0. Germline V gene lookup returns CDR1 MNHEY and CDR2 SVGAGI. The CDR3 is 14 residues long. The CDR3 sequence: CASSGQGSYNEQFF. The CDR3 coding sequence is TGTGCCAGCAGTGGACAGGGCTCCTACAATGAGCAGTTCTTC.

The genes are TRBV2 and TRBJ2-7; TRBD2 agrees at 7 bases. With 11 bases clipped from V and 0 bases from J, the junction kept 10 bases outside the gene matches. This CDR3 is 14 amino acids long. CDR1 is SNHLY and CDR2 is FYNNEI in the germline V gene. CDR3 amino acids: CACCPGLLSYEQYF. The CDR3 DNA is TGTGCCTGCTGTCCGGGACTACTCTCCTACGAGCAGTACTTC.

The rearrangement joins TRBV27 to TRBJ1-5; D remains ambiguous. Trimming took 2 bases from V and 0 from J, leaving 23 bases between them. The CDR3 loop spans 20 amino acids. Looked up from germline, CDR1 is MNHEY and CDR2 is SMNVEV (reference sequence). CDR3 region: CASSLRWAQRARNSNQPQHF. The CDR3 DNA reads as TGTGCCAGCAGTTTACGGTGGGCGCAGCGGGCCAGGAATAGCAATCAGCCCCAGCATTTT.

The chain has TRBV11-1 and TRBJ1-1, with D possibly TRBD1 on 6 matching bases. Trimming shortened V by 8 bases and J by 1 base, and 8 bases separated the two germline ends. In germline, CDR1 is SGHAT, CDR2 FQDESV (reference sequence). This CDR3 has 12 residues. CDR3: CASGQKNTEAFF. The CDR3 DNA follows: TGTGCCAGCGGACAGAAGAACACTGAAGCTTTCTTT.

V and J are TRBV6-6 and TRBJ2-1; TRBD2 aligns across 7 bases. The V gene end was trimmed by 2 bases and the J gene end by 4 bases; junction bases not matched to a gene: 8. Germline lookup yields CDR1 MNHNY and CDR2 SVGAGI (reference sequence). This CDR3 has 16 residues. CDR3 DNA: TGTGCCAGCAGTTACACGGCCCCTAGCGGTTACAATGAGCAGTTCTTC. This encodes CASSYTAPSGYNEQFF.

The rearrangement uses TRBV15 and TRBJ1-4; no reliable D call. From germline, CDR1 is LNHNV and CDR2 YYDKDF (reference sequence). The CDR3 extends over 16 amino acids. V lost 1 base to trimming and J lost 0 bases, with 9 bases between them. This chain's CDR3 is CATSRVPGATNEKLFF. CDR3 bases: TGTGCCACCAGCAGAGTCCCCGGTGCAACTAATGAAAAACTGTTTTTT.

The J gene is TRBJ2-1, the V gene TRBV29-1; 12 bases align to TRBD2. The V and J ends lost 8 bases and 8 bases, in that order; junction bases with no gene match: 13. The CDR3 covers 15 residues. Germline values: CDR1 SQVTM, CDR2 ANQGSEA. The chain's CDR3 is CSPHPLAGGRDEQFF. Here the CDR3 DNA reads TGCAGCCCCCACCCTCTAGCGGGAGGGCGCGATGAGCAGTTCTTC.

V is TRBV27 and J is TRBJ2-6, with 7 bases that match TRBD1. Germline V gives CDR1 MNHEY, CDR2 SMNVEV (reference sequence). V was clipped by 5 bases and J by 4 bases; unmatched bases: 5. This CDR3 region has 15 residues. In DNA form, the CDR3 reads TGTGCCAGCAGTACGACAGGGACCGGGGCCAACGTCCTGACTTTC. Protein: CASSTTGTGANVLTF.

CDR3 in amino acids: CAWSPWTGSEQYF. CDR3 DNA sequence: TGTGCCTGGAGTCCGTGGACAGGGTCCGAGCAGTACTTC. The chain employs TRBV30 and TRBJ2-7, with TRBD1 matching over 8 bases. There are 13 residues in the CDR3. The V gene end was trimmed by 2 bases and the J gene end by 6 bases; junction bases not matched to a gene: 6. The germline CDR1 and CDR2 sequences are GTSNPN and SVGIG (reference sequence).

A word on this clone: Mismatch with germline at one junction end may stem from a read error. The chain has TRBV2 and TRBJ2-3; maybe TRBD2 (6 bases). Germline V gene sequence: CDR1 SNHLY, CDR2 FYNNEI. This CDR3 contains 13 residues. The CDR3 sequence: CASREGTPDTQYF. The CDR3 DNA follows: TGTGCCAGCAGGGAAGGGACTCCAGATACGCAGTATTTT. Drawing the rest from reference TRBV2 and TRBJ2-3, the complete variable domain is EPEVTQTPSHQVTQMGQEVILRCVPISNHLYFYWYRQILGQKVEFLVSFYNNEISEKSEIFDDQFSVERPDGSNFTLKIRSTKLEDSAMYFCASREGTPDTQYFGPGTRLTVL.

The chain combines TRBV19 with TRBJ2-1; D gene ambiguous. V was shortened by 3 bases and J by 6 bases, with 6 bases between the two germline ends. Germline CDR1 is LNHDA and CDR2 is SQIVND (reference sequence). This CDR3 is built from 12 residues. CDR3 sequence (DNA): TGTGCCAGTAGTATCTCTCTCAATGAGCAGTTCTTC. It translates to CASSISLNEQFF. Combining the CDR3 with reference TRBV19 and TRBJ2-1 gives the whole variable domain DGGITQSPKYLFRKEGQNVTLSCEQNLNHDAMYWYRQDPGQGLRLIYYSQIVNDFQKGDIAEGYSVSREKKESFPLTVTSAQKNPTAFYLCASSISLNEQFFGPGTRLTVL.

The J gene is TRBJ2-7, the V gene TRBV10-3; D call uncertain. Trimming left V 6 bases short and J 4 bases short, with 7 bases between. CDR3 length: 11 residues. Germline V gene sequence: CDR1 ENHRY, CDR2 SYGVKD. Here the CDR3 DNA reads TGTGCCATCAGGTCCCTTTACGAGCAGTACTTC. Translated, it gives CAIRSLYEQYF.

This chain links TRBV5-6 with TRBJ1-5; 9 positions agree with TRBD1. This CDR3 spans 14 amino acids. The V gene's germline CDR1 is SGHDT and CDR2 YYEEEE. The junction had 1 base not matched to a gene; V was cut back by 2 bases and J by 4 bases. CDR3 nucleotides: TGTGCCAGCAGCTTCGGGACAGGGAATCAGCCCCAGCATTTT. This translates into CASSFGTGNQPQHF.

The V and J genes are TRBV7-9 and TRBJ2-1; a weak D match, TRBD2 (5 bases). V was pared by 3 bases and J by 4 bases, with 13 bases between. The V gene's germline CDR1 is SEHNR and CDR2 FQNEAQ (reference sequence). There are 15 residues in the CDR3. The CDR3 region is CASSFPGSGYNEQFF. The CDR3 nucleotides are TGTGCCAGCAGCTTCCCGGGTTCGGGGTACAATGAGCAGTTCTTC.

The rearrangement joins TRBV11-2 to TRBJ2-1, with 7 nucleotides matching TRBD2. This CDR3 has 12 residues. The J segment lost 7 bases and the V segment lost 5 bases, leaving 2 bases of the junction unmatched. CDR1 is SGHAT, CDR2 FQNNGV, per germline. The CDR3 is CASSRGVNEQFF. The CDR3 region has the DNA TGTGCCAGCAGCCGGGGGGTGAATGAGCAGTTCTTC.

The chain has TRBV7-9 and TRBJ1-6, with D maybe TRBD1 (5 bases). Trimming stripped 4 bases from V and 8 bases from J, with 15 bases between. This CDR3 has 15 residues. Germline CDR1 reads SEHNR; CDR2 reads FQNEAQ (reference sequence). CDR3 DNA sequence: TGTGCCAGCAGCTCATCGACAGATTTGGATTCACCCCTCCACTTT. Translated: CASSSSTDLDSPLHF.

V and J are TRBV28 and TRBJ2-4, with TRBD2 matching 7 bases. V was clipped by 11 bases and J by 1 base; unmatched bases: 2. This CDR3 is built from 12 residues. Germline CDR1 is MDHEN and CDR2 is SYDVKM. The chain's CDR3 is CAVLAAKNIQYF. CDR3 coding DNA: TGTGCCGTACTAGCGGCCAAAAACATTCAGTACTTC.

Concerning this clone itself: The junction departs from the called germline gene at one end, perhaps through a read error. J is TRBJ2-3 and V is TRBV11-2; TRBD2 is a possible D gene (6 bases). The CDR3 length is 10 residues. Germline V gene sequence: CDR1 SGHAT, CDR2 FQNNGV. The CDR3 region has the DNA TGTGCCAGCAGCGGAGGGACTTCTAATTTT. Amino acid sequence: CASSGGTSNF.

The V gene is TRBV7-6, the J gene TRBJ2-2; 8 nucleotides line up with TRBD2. Germline V gene data show CDR1 as SGHVS and CDR2 as FNYEAQ. This CDR3 comprises 16 residues. Losses at the gene ends were 5 bases for V and 8 bases for J; bases not matched to a gene: 13. The CDR3 DNA reads as TGTGCCAGCAGCATACTAGCGGCGCAACGGCCGGGGGAGCTGTTTTTT. Protein sequence: CASSILAAQRPGELFF.

The V call is TRBV11-2, the J call TRBJ2-3, with 9 bases matching TRBD2. V was pared by 0 bases and J by 0 bases, with 7 bases of the junction left unmatched. The CDR3 is 18 amino acids. The germline V gene has CDR1 SGHAT and CDR2 FQNNGV. The CDR3 loop is CASSLDRFSGSSTDTQYF. CDR3 coding DNA: TGTGCCAGCAGCTTAGATCGATTTAGCGGGAGCAGCACAGATACGCAGTATTTT. The variable domain in full, with the rest retrieved from reference TRBV11-2 and TRBJ2-3, is EAGVAQSPRYKIIEKRQSVAFWCNPISGHATLYWYQQILGQGPKLLIQFQNNGVVDDSQLPKDRFSAERLKGVDSTLKIQPAKLEDSAVYLCASSLDRFSGSSTDTQYFGPGTRLTVL.